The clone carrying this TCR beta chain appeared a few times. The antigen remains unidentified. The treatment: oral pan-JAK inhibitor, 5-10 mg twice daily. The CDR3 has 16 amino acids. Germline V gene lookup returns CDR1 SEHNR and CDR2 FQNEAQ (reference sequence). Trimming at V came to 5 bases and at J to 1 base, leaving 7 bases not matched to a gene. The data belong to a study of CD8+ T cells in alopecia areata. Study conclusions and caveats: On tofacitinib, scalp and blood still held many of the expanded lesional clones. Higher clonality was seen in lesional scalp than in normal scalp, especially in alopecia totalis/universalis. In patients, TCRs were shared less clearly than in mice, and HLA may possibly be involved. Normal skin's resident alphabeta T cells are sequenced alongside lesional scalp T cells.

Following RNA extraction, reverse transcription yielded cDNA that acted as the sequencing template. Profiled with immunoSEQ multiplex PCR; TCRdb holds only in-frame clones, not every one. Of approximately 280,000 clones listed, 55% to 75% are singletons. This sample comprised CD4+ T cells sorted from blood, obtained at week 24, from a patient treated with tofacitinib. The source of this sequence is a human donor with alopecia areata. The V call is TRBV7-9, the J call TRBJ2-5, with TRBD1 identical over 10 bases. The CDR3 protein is CASSRLWDRGQETQYF. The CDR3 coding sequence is TGTGCCAGCAGCCGTCTCTGGGACAGGGGCCAAGAGACCCAGTACTTC.